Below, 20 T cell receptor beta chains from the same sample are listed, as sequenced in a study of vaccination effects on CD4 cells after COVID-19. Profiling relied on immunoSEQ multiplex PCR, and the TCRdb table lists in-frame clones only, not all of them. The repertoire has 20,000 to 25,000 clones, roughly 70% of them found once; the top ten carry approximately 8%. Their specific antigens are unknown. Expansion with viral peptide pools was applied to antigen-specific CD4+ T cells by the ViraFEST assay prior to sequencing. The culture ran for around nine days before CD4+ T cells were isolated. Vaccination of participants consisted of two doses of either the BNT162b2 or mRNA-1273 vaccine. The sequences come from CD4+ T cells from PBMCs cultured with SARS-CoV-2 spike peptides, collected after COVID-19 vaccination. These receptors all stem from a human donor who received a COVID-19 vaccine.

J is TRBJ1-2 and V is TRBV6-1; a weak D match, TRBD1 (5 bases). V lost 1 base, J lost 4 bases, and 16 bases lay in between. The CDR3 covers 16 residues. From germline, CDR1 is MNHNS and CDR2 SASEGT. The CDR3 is CASSEGPLSGGYGYTF. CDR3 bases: TGTGCCAGCAGTGAAGGGCCCTTATCTGGGGGCTATGGCTACACCTTC.

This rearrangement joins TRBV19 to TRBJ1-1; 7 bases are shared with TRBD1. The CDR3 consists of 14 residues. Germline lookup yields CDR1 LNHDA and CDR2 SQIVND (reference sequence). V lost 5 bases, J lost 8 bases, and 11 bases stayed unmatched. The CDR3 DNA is TGTGCCAGTAGTGACCTCCCCTTGGGACAGGAAGCTTTCTTT. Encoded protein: CASSDLPLGQEAFF.

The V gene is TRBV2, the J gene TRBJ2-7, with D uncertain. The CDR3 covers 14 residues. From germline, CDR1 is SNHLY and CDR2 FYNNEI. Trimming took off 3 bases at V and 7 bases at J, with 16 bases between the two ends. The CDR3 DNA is TGTGCCAGCAGTGAGATGGGCAGCTATGGGGAGCAGTACTTC. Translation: CASSEMGSYGEQYF.

This chain's CDR3 is CASSPIQDREENTEAFF. The CDR3 DNA follows: TGTGCCAGTAGTCCAATCCAGGACAGGGAGGAGAACACTGAAGCTTTCTTT. The rearrangement uses TRBV19 and TRBJ1-1, with 8 bases that match TRBD1. J gave up 1 base and V 5 bases, and 12 bases lay outside the gene matches. The CDR3 length is 17 residues. CDR1 and CDR2 from the germline V gene are LNHDA and SQIVND (reference sequence). The variable domain in full, with the rest retrieved from reference TRBV19 and TRBJ1-1, is DGGITQSPKYLFRKEGQNVTLSCEQNLNHDAMYWYRQDPGQGLRLIYYSQIVNDFQKGDIAEGYSVSREKKESFPLTVTSAQKNPTAFYLCASSPIQDREENTEAFFGQGTRLTVV.

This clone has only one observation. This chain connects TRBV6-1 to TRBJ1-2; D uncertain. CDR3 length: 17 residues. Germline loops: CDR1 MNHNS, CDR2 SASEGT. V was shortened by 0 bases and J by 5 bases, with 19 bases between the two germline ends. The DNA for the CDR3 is TGTGCCAGCAGTGAAGCGCTGAGTCTGCAGGTGACATATGGCTACACCTTC. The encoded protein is CASSEALSLQVTYGYTF.

CDR3 sequence reads: CASSWKGPDTQYF. The CDR3 DNA reads TGTGCCAGCAGTTGGAAGGGGCCGGATACGCAGTATTTT. The chain employs TRBV27 and TRBJ2-3; tentatively, D is TRBD1 (5 bases). V was trimmed by 4 bases and J by 6 bases, leaving 11 bases between them. This CDR3 has 13 residues. Germline values: CDR1 MNHEY, CDR2 SMNVEV (reference sequence).

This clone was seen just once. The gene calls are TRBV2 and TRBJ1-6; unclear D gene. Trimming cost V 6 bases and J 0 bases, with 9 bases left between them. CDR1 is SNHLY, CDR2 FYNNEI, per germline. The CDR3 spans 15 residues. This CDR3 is CASRGLSSYNSPLHF. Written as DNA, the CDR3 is TGTGCCAGCAGAGGGCTCAGCTCCTATAATTCACCCCTCCACTTT.

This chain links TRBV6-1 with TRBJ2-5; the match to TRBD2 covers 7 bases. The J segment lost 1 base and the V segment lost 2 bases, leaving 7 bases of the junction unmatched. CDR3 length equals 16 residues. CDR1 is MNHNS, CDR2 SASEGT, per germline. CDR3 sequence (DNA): TGTGCCAGCAGTGAATTTGGCGGGAGACCCCAAGAGACCCAGTACTTC. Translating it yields CASSEFGGRPQETQYF.

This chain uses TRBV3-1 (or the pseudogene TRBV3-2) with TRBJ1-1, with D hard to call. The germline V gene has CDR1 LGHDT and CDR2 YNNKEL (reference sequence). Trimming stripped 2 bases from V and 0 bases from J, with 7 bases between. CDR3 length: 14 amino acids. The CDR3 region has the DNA TGTGCCAGCAGCCAATACGACATGAACACTGAAGCTTTCTTT. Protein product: CASSQYDMNTEAFF.

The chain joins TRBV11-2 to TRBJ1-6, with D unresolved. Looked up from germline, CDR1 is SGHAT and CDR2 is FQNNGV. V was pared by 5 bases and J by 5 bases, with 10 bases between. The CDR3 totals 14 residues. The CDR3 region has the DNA TGTGCCAGCAGCAGTTCCCAGAATAATTCACCCCTCCACTTT. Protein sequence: CASSSSQNNSPLHF. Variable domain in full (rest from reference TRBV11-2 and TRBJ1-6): EAGVAQSPRYKIIEKRQSVAFWCNPISGHATLYWYQQILGQGPKLLIQFQNNGVVDDSQLPKDRFSAERLKGVDSTLKIQPAKLEDSAVYLCASSSSQNNSPLHFGNGTRLTVT.

CDR3 sequence: CASSSTGQGHQPQHF. Written as DNA, the CDR3 is TGTGCCAGCAGCTCGACTGGACAGGGCCATCAGCCCCAGCATTTT. This sequence joins TRBV5-6 and TRBJ1-5; 8 bases align to TRBD1. This CDR3 is built from 15 residues. CDR1 is SGHDT, CDR2 YYEEEE, per germline. V shed 3 bases, J shed 5 bases, and the junction held 7 bases outside the gene matches.

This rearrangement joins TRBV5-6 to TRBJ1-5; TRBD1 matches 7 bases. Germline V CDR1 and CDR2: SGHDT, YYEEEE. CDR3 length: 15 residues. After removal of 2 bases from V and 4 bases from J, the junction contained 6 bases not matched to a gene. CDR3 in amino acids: CASSLWVRGNQPQHF. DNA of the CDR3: TGTGCCAGCAGCTTATGGGTCAGGGGGAATCAGCCCCAGCATTTT.

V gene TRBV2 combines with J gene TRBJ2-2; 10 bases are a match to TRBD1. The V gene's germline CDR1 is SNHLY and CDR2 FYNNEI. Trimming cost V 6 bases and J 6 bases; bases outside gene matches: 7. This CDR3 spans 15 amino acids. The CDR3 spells CASSTGTGAPGELFF. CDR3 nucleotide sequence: TGTGCCAGCAGCACCGGGACAGGGGCTCCCGGGGAGCTGTTTTTT.

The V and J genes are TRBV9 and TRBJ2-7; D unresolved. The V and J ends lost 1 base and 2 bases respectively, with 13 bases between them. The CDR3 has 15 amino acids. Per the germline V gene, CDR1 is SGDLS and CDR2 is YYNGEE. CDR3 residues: CASSVPSRGTYEQYF. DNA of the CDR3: TGTGCCAGCAGCGTACCTTCTCGCGGTACCTACGAGCAGTACTTC.

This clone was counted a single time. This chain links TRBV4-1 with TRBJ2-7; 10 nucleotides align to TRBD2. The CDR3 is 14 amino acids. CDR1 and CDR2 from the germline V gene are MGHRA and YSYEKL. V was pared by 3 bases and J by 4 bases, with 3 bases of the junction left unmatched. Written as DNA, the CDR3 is TGCGCCAGCAGCCACGCTAGCGGGAGTTACGAGCAGTACTTC. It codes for CASSHASGSYEQYF.

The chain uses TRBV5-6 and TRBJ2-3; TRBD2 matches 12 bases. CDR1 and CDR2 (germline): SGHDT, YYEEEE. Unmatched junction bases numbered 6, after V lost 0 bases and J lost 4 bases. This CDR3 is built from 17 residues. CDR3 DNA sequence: TGTGCCAGCAGCTTGGGACTAGCGGGAGTATCCGCAGATACGCAGTATTTT. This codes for CASSLGLAGVSADTQYF.

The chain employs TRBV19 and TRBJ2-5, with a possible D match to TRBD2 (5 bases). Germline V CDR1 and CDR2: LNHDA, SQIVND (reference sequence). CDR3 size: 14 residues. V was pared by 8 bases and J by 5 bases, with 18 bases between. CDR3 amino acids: CASGSLGSDETQYF. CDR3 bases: TGTGCCAGTGGTTCTTTAGGGAGTGATGAGACCCAGTACTTC.

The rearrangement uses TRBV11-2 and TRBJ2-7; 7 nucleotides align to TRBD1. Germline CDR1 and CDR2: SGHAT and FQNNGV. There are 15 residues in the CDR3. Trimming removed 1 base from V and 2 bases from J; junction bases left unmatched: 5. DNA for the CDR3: TGTGCCAGCAGCTTAGCCCGCAGGGGGACCTACGAGCAGTACTTC. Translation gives CASSLARRGTYEQYF. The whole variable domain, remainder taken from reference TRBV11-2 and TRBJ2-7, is EAGVAQSPRYKIIEKRQSVAFWCNPISGHATLYWYQQILGQGPKLLIQFQNNGVVDDSQLPKDRFSAERLKGVDSTLKIQPAKLEDSAVYLCASSLARRGTYEQYFGPGTRLTVT.

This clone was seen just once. The DNA for the CDR3 is TGTGCCAGCAGAGCACAGCCGAACACTGAAGCTTTCTTT. Its protein is CASRAQPNTEAFF. The chain has TRBV2 and TRBJ1-1; D gene uncertain. Trimming left V 6 bases short and J 1 base short, with 9 bases between. Per germline, CDR1 SNHLY and CDR2 FYNNEI. CDR3 size: 13 residues.

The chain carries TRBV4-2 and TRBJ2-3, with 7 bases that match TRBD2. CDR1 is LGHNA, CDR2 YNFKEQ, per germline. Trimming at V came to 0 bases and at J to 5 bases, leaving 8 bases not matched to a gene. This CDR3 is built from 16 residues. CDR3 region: CASSQDRASGRDTQYF. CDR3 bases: TGTGCCAGCAGCCAAGATCGGGCTAGCGGACGAGATACGCAGTATTTT.